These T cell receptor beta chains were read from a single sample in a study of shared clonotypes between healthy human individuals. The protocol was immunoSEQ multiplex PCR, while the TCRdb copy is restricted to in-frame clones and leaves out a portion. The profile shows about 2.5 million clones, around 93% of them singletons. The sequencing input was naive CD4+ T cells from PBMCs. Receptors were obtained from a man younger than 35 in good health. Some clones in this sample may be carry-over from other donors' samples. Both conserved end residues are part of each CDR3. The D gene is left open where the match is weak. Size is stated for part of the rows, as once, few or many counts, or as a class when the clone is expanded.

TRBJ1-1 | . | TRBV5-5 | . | CASSSGRGLNTEAFF | TGTGCCAGCAGCTCAGGTCGTGGCCTGAACACTGAAGCTTTCTTT
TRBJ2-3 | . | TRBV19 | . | CASTGPRVNTQYF | TGTGCCAGTACCGGTCCGAGGGTAAATACGCAGTATTTT
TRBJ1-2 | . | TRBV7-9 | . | CASSLYGYTF | TGTGCCAGCAGCCTGTATGGCTACACCTTC
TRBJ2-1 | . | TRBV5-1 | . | CASSFTSPYNEQFF | TGCGCCAGCAGCTTCACTAGCCCCTACAATGAGCAGTTCTTC
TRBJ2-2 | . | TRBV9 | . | CASSVGSLRSGELFF | TGTGCCAGCAGCGTAGGCAGCCTTAGGAGCGGGGAGCTGTTTTTT
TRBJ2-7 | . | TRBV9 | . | CASSAVADLQGEQYF | TGTGCCAGCAGCGCGGTCGCGGACCTCCAGGGCGAGCAGTACTTC
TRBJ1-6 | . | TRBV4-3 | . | CASSQDPINSPLHF | TGCGCCAGCAGCCAAGATCCCATTAATTCACCCCTCCACTTT
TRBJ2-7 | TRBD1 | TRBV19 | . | CASSTTRSGTGISYEQYF | TGTGCCAGTAGTACCACCCGCTCCGGGACAGGGATCTCCTACGAGCAGTACTTC
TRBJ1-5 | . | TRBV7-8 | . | CASSLVEGVQPQHF | TGTGCCAGCAGCTTAGTCGAGGGAGTGCAGCCCCAGCATTTT
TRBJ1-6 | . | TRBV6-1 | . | CASSPTYNSPLHF | TGTGCCAGCAGCCCAACTTATAATTCACCCCTCCACTTT
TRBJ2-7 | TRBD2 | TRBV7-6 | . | CASSTLRGGSTYEQYF | TGTGCCAGCAGTACCTTACGGGGGGGTTCAACCTACGAGCAGTACTTC
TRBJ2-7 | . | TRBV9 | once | CASSPHLEGRQGNEQYF | TGTGCCAGCAGCCCACACCTTGAAGGACGGCAAGGGAACGAGCAGTACTTC
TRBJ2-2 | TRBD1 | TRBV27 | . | CASRGQGAAGELFF | TGTGCCAGCAGAGGACAGGGGGCGGCCGGGGAGCTGTTTTTT
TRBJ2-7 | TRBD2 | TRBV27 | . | CASSLSGTTYEQYF | TGTGCCAGCAGTTTATCGGGGACTACCTACGAGCAGTACTTC
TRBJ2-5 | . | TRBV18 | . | CASSPGAEETQYF | TGTGCCAGCTCACCAGGGGCAGAGGAGACCCAGTACTTC
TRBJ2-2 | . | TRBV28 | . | CASSPAPYTGELFF | TGTGCCAGCAGTCCTGCCCCCTACACCGGGGAGCTGTTTTTT
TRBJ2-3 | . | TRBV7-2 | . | CASSKTRVSTDTQYF | TGTGCCAGCAGCAAAACGAGGGTGAGCACAGATACGCAGTATTTT
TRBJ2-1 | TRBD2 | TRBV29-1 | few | CSVDPGLENNEQFF | TGCAGCGTGGATCCGGGACTAGAGAACAATGAGCAGTTCTTC
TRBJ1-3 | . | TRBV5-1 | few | CASSLGTVGNTIYF | TGCGCCAGCAGCTTGGGGACAGTTGGAAACACCATATATTTT
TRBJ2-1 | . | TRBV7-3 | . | CASSLTSRASNEQFF | TGTGCCAGCAGCTTAACCAGCCGGGCGTCCAATGAGCAGTTCTTC
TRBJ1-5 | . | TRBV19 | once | CASRLISGSNQPQHF | TGTGCCAGTCGGCTGATCAGTGGGAGCAATCAGCCCCAGCATTTT
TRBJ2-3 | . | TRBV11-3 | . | CASSLDQLGVGTDTQYF | TGTGCCAGCAGCTTAGATCAGTTAGGGGTCGGTACAGATACGCAGTATTTT
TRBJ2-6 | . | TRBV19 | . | CASSTTGYGANVLTF | TGTGCCAGTAGTACCACAGGGTACGGGGCCAACGTCCTGACTTTC
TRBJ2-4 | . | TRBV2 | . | CASILDRGNIQYF | TGTGCCAGCATCCTGGACCGGGGAAACATTCAGTACTTC
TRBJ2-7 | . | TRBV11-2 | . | CASSMGPRVYEQYF | TGTGCCAGCAGCATGGGCCCGCGGGTCTACGAGCAGTACTTC
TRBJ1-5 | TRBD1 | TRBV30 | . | CAWSSGQGRQPQHF | TGTGCCTGGAGTTCGGGACAGGGACGTCAGCCCCAGCATTTT